These T cell receptor beta chains were read from a single sample in a study of T cell responses to AZD1222 COVID-19 vaccine. Assay used: immunoSEQ multiplex PCR; TCRdb lists only in-frame clones, some missing. The table includes roughly 130,000 clones, 80% to 90% detected once. The sequences come from peripheral blood, collected on day 0 of AZD1222 vaccination. These receptors were collected from an adult in good health. Both conserved end residues are trimmed from each CDR3. A row's size may be missing; if present it is once, few, many or a size class.

j_call: TRBJ2-3; clone_size: .; v_call: TRBV5-5; cdr3_aa: ASSLNGGAGTQY
j_call: TRBJ2-6; clone_size: .; v_call: TRBV18; cdr3_aa: ASSPFYRTGRSGANVLT
j_call: TRBJ1-6; clone_size: .; v_call: TRBV5-8; cdr3_aa: ASSFYLGALH
j_call: TRBJ2-7; clone_size: .; v_call: TRBV6-5; cdr3_aa: ASLRVYEQY
j_call: TRBJ2-2; clone_size: few; v_call: TRBV5-1; cdr3_aa: ASSGRTGDTGELF
j_call: TRBJ2-1; clone_size: .; v_call: TRBV2; cdr3_aa: ASSGADYNEQF
j_call: TRBJ2-1; clone_size: .; v_call: TRBV3-1/TRBV3-2; cdr3_aa: ASSQGRNNEQF
j_call: TRBJ2-1; clone_size: .; v_call: TRBV18; cdr3_aa: ASSPSGPYNEQF
j_call: TRBJ2-3; clone_size: .; v_call: TRBV19; cdr3_aa: ASRELDADTQY
j_call: TRBJ1-2; clone_size: .; v_call: TRBV24-1; cdr3_aa: ATSDGTGGNYGYT
j_call: TRBJ1-1; clone_size: .; v_call: TRBV6-5; cdr3_aa: ASNGGTEAF
j_call: TRBJ2-7; clone_size: .; v_call: TRBV11-3; cdr3_aa: ASSLDQGGYEQY
j_call: TRBJ2-7; clone_size: few; v_call: TRBV5-8; cdr3_aa: ASPDSAYEQY
j_call: TRBJ2-7; clone_size: .; v_call: TRBV3-1/TRBV3-2; cdr3_aa: ASSQAGGHSYEQY
j_call: TRBJ2-3; clone_size: .; v_call: TRBV12-3/TRBV12-4; cdr3_aa: ASSTDTQY
j_call: TRBJ2-7; clone_size: .; v_call: TRBV7-9; cdr3_aa: ASSLSRWTRGYEQY
j_call: TRBJ2-7; clone_size: .; v_call: TRBV3-1/TRBV3-2; cdr3_aa: ASSQIGGTGRNEQY